This T cell receptor beta chain was observed in a study of beta chain features in type 1 diabetes listed by TCRdb under 2018. Regarding the research as a whole: Mean age, gender distribution, total cell number and subset yield were not different between patients and healthy donors. Across all samples, some 100,000,000 sorted cells were examined, and cell number per subset correlated strongly with RNA yield. Naive and central memory subsets were obtained from all 30 or so donors, but regulatory and stem cell-like memory subsets were isolated from only 8 patients and roughly 8 healthy donors. In the study, recently diagnosed type 1 diabetes patients and matched healthy donors were compared on the TCRB repertoires of their sorted circulating CD4+ T cell subsets.

Each donor gave one peripheral blood draw, roughly 110 mL on average, collected into heparinised tubes. A BD FACSAria II and a panel including CD45RO, CCR7, CD25, CD127, CD95 and CD27 were used to sort naive, central memory, regulatory and stem cell-like memory CD4+ T cells. Every sorted population had a purity above 95%. PBMCs were isolated immediately by Lymphoprep density gradient centrifugation and stained directly without culture. So that batch effects would be minimized, each experiment stained and sorted samples in pairs, pairing one healthy donor with one patient. In the case of this clone: This clone's antigen is unknown. Per-base qualities were not stored, and no clone one base away is much larger.

Relative to germline, V is 1 base shorter and J is 5 bases shorter, with 19 bases between their ends. From the cysteine up to the phenylalanine, the CDR3 has a length of 17 residues. The CDR3 DNA has 51 bases and is translated from base 1. In the germline V gene, CDR1 corresponds to KGHSH and CDR2 to LQKENI. The entire isolated RNA was reverse transcribed using the High Capacity cDNA Reverse Transcription Kit, and thus expressed TCRB transcripts were sequenced. Deep immunoSEQ sequencing was applied to naive, central memory and regulatory T cell samples, giving an average of about 3.57 million total reads per sample. Sorted cells were lysed in RLT buffer and RNA was extracted with DNase-treated RNeasy Micro or Mini kits, depending on cell number. To prevent cross-contamination, every cell subset was processed on its own, while patient and healthy donor samples were processed together. The immunoSEQ multiplex PCR was used to amplify TCRB sequences from cDNA, yielding 87-bp fragments that span the CDR3 region. The amplicons were sequenced using the Illumina HiSeq platform. Processing in the source paper ran as follows. PCR bias was computationally corrected using synthetic template baselines, reads within Hamming distance 2 were collapsed, and singletons that could not be merged were discarded. Reads were aligned against IMGT to assign V, D and J genes, CDR3 length and insertions or deletions at six rearrangement sites. Within each subset, clonotype counts were normalized to sorted cell number, and only after that were true diversity and Gini coefficients computed with the tcR R package. Repertoire sharing was quantified using the overlap coefficient calculated on TCRB nucleotide sequences. TCRdb's version of the immuneACCESS table is confined to in-frame rearrangements and falls short of the full clone set. An unresolved V gene accounts for under half of the shortfall where checked; the remainder is of unknown origin. The DNA was the basis for D and trimming; V, J and clone size are from that table. For this sample the table gives 310,000 or so clones, of which less than 9.5% were detected only once. The ten largest clones capture around 0.44% of the sample.

Paper-wide results and their limitations: Shorter templates might be favored by PCR, yet because patient and control samples were amplified and corrected together, any such skew would affect both groups equally. HLA sub-analyses involved small numbers of individuals, so any influence of HLA type on TCRB rearrangement remained unresolved. In all four CD4+ subsets, TCRB CDR3 length was moderately but significantly shorter in type 1 diabetes patients. Patients with type 1 diabetes made fewer insertions and deleted more nucleotides at VDJ recombination sites, implying thymic rearrangement abnormalities. Sequencing cDNA rather than genomic DNA could over-represent highly expressing activated cells, although activation and CD3 levels did not differ between groups. Naive, central memory and regulatory TCRB repertoires appeared to be more alike among patients than among healthy donors.

In this chain, TRBV18 is recombined with TRBJ2-3; the D region may be TRBD1 or TRBD2, each matching 6 bases equally. The sequencing input was central memory CD4+ T cells from blood. This clonotype was sampled from a woman aged 18-29 years in good health. CDR3 protein: CASSPQITRGHQDTQYF. Here is the DNA: TGTGCCAGCTCACCACAGATAACCCGGGGGCATCAAGATACGCAGTATTTT.